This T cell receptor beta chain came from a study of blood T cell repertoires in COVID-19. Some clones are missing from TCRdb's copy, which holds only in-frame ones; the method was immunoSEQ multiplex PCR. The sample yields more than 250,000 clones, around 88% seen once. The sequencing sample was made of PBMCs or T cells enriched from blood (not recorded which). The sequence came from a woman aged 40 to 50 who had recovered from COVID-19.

The CDR3 spells CASSLSQFAGNTIYF. In DNA form, the CDR3 reads TGTGCCAGCAGCTTATCGCAGTTCGCCGGAAACACCATATATTTT. J is TRBJ1-3 and V is TRBV7-9; unclear D gene. Germline V lookup: CDR1 SEHNR, CDR2 FQNEAQ (reference sequence). V lost 2 bases and J 4 bases, leaving 12 bases between the germline ends. The CDR3 consists of 15 residues.